The 23 T cell receptor beta chains below come from one sample, sequenced in a study of cytomegalovirus exposure and HLA in healthy donors. The study ran its PCR with 60 Vbeta and 13 Jbeta primers. The data were produced by immunoSEQ multiplex PCR, yet TCRdb's version contains in-frame clones alone and is incomplete. The table records tens of thousands of clones, approximately 60% of them present only once. Material for sequencing was PBMCs. The origin of the receptors is a boy under 18 in good health and CMV-seropositive.

V gene TRBV4-3 combines with J gene TRBJ2-7; TRBD2 matches at 13 bases. CDR3 size: 17 residues. CDR1 and CDR2 (germline): LGHNA, YSLEER. The trim removed 4 bases at V and 3 bases at J, leaving 9 bases unmatched. The CDR3 sequence is CASSPSLLAGGIYEQYF. The CDR3 DNA is TGCGCCAGCAGCCCGAGCTTACTAGCGGGAGGGATCTACGAGCAGTACTTC.

This clone was seen only a few times. This chain uses TRBV7-6 with TRBJ2-5, with 13 nucleotides matching TRBD2. This CDR3 has 15 residues. J was trimmed by 5 bases and V by 5 bases; bases with no gene match: 5. Germline CDR1 SGHVS, CDR2 FNYEAQ. CDR3 bases: TGTGCCAGCAGCCCACTAGCGGGAGGGCAGGAGACCCAGTACTTC. Translation gives CASSPLAGGQETQYF.

Here the CDR3 DNA reads TGTGCCAGCTCACAAGTTGGAGGTAATTCACCCCTCCACTTT. Translated, it gives CASSQVGGNSPLHF. V and J are TRBV18 and TRBJ1-6, with no clear D. The CDR3 extends over 14 amino acids. Germline V lookup: CDR1 KGHSH, CDR2 LQKENI. Between the trimmed V and J ends, which lost 4 bases and 6 bases, there was a span of 10 bases.

As to this clone: This sample includes further DNA sequences coding for the same CDR3. The V call is TRBV30, the J call TRBJ1-6; the D gene is possibly TRBD1 (6 bases). V lost 3 bases and J lost 7, with 13 bases in between. CDR3 length: 14 amino acids. Germline V gene sequence: CDR1 GTSNPN, CDR2 SVGIG (reference sequence). CDR3 amino acids: CAWSPGQGNSPLHF. CDR3 coding DNA: TGTGCCTGGAGCCCGGGACAAGGAAATTCACCCCTCCACTTT.

V is TRBV11-2 and J is TRBJ2-7, with TRBD1 matching over 9 bases. Germline values: CDR1 SGHAT, CDR2 FQNNGV. Trimming at V came to 5 bases and at J to 4 bases, leaving 6 bases not matched to a gene. The CDR3 loop spans 14 amino acids. CDR3 DNA sequence: TGTGCCAGCAGCCAAGGGACAGGGCAGTACGAGCAGTACTTC. Protein product: CASSQGTGQYEQYF.

J is TRBJ2-7 and V is TRBV6-1; D possibly corresponds to TRBD2 (7 bases). V dropped 0 bases and J dropped 6 bases, with 12 bases sitting between them. Germline-derived CDR1 and CDR2 are MNHNS and SASEGT. This CDR3 has 14 amino acids. The CDR3 DNA reads TGTGCCAGCAGTGAAGCGGGGGGGCTGCTCGAGCAGTACTTC. It encodes CASSEAGGLLEQYF.

This clone was seen a handful of times. The V call is TRBV14, the J call TRBJ2-7; TRBD1 aligns across 10 bases. Trimming cost V 4 bases and J 6 bases; bases outside gene matches: 12. The germline V gene has CDR1 SGHDN and CDR2 FVKESK. The CDR3 is 16 amino acids. The CDR3 here is CASSRHPGTGATEQYF. The CDR3 coding sequence is TGTGCCAGCAGCCGGCATCCCGGGACAGGGGCTACCGAGCAGTACTTC.

The chain employs TRBV6-1 and TRBJ1-1; D is unclear. The germline V and J ends were trimmed by 1 base and 6 bases, with 12 bases remaining between them. The CDR3 length is 14 residues. Germline CDR1 and CDR2: MNHNS and SASEGT. CDR3 protein: CASSEVGSNAEAFF. The CDR3 DNA reads as TGTGCCAGCAGTGAAGTGGGGAGTAACGCTGAAGCTTTCTTT.

The J gene is TRBJ1-2, the V gene TRBV10-3, with D possibly being TRBD1 (5 bases). The CDR3 consists of 14 residues. CDR1 ENHRY and CDR2 SYGVKD come from the germline V gene. Deletions cut 6 bases from V and 1 base from J, with 12 bases between. Here the CDR3 DNA reads TGTGCCATCAGGCGGGGCGGATTTAACTATGGCTACACCTTC. Amino acid sequence: CAIRRGGFNYGYTF.

V usage is TRBV5-4 and J usage is TRBJ1-3; no definite D call. CDR1 and CDR2 (germline): SGHNT, YYREEE (reference sequence). This CDR3 is 15 amino acids long. With 4 bases removed from V and 0 bases from J, the gap between germline ends came to 11 bases. CDR3 residues: CASSLQKPSGNTIYF. In DNA form, the CDR3 reads TGTGCCAGCAGCCTACAGAAACCCTCTGGAAACACCATATATTTT.

The chain combines TRBV14 with TRBJ1-1, with 10 bases identical to TRBD1. Germline-derived CDR1 and CDR2 are SGHDN and FVKESK. The CDR3 is 14 residues long. After removal of 8 bases from V and 4 bases from J, the junction contained 7 bases not matched to a gene. The DNA of the CDR3 is TGTGCCAGCCGCGGGACAGGGGAGGGCACTGAAGCTTTCTTT. This translates into CASRGTGEGTEAFF.

The V gene is TRBV29-1, the J gene TRBJ2-5, with 7 nucleotides matching TRBD2. The CDR3 loop spans 10 amino acids. Germline assignment: CDR1 SQVTM and CDR2 ANQGSEA. V lost 4 bases and J lost 10; bases outside the gene matches: 3. The CDR3 sequence: CSVGLADQYF. The DNA of the CDR3 is TGCAGCGTTGGGCTAGCGGACCAGTACTTC.

Only a few counts were recorded for this clone. The chain joins TRBV7-8 to TRBJ2-7, with D perhaps matching TRBD1 (5 bases). Germline lookup yields CDR1 SGHVS and CDR2 FQNEAQ. V lost 11 bases and J lost 0, with 20 bases in between. CDR3 size: 15 residues. In DNA, the CDR3 is TGTGCCGTAGGTAGGGGCAGGACCCCCTCCTACGAGCAGTACTTC. Protein sequence: CAVGRGRTPSYEQYF.

The chain couples TRBV7-9 to TRBJ1-2; D is unresolved. There are 16 residues in the CDR3. V dropped 1 base and J dropped 8 bases, with 20 bases sitting between them. Germline V lookup: CDR1 SEHNR, CDR2 FQNEAQ (reference sequence). The chain's CDR3 is CASSLEVAPVPRGYTF. CDR3 in DNA: TGTGCCAGCAGCTTAGAAGTAGCCCCCGTCCCTAGGGGCTACACCTTC.

This clone was seen a single time. This rearrangement joins TRBV5-4 to TRBJ1-2; weak D call: TRBD1 (5 bases). Between the trimmed V and J ends, which lost 0 bases and 10 bases, there was a span of 19 bases. The CDR3 runs to 15 residues. CDR1 is SGHNT and CDR2 is YYREEE in the germline V gene (reference sequence). CDR3 DNA: TGTGCCAGCAGCTTGGGGTTCAACCAAAAAGGGGACTACACCTTC. Translation gives CASSLGFNQKGDYTF.

This clone has just a few counts. The chain recombines TRBV7-9 with TRBJ2-1, with 7 bases that match TRBD2. In germline, CDR1 is SEHNR, CDR2 FQNEAQ (reference sequence). Trimming at V came to 5 bases and at J to 0 bases, leaving 4 bases not matched to a gene. The CDR3 runs to 15 residues. The CDR3: CASSERTSSYNEQFF. CDR3 nucleotides: TGTGCCAGCAGCGAGCGGACTAGCTCCTACAATGAGCAGTTCTTC.

This clone was observed a few times. The CDR3 DNA reads TGTGCCAGCTCACCACCGGGACAGGGACAAGAGACCCAGTACTTC. Amino acids: CASSPPGQGQETQYF. The chain joins TRBV18 to TRBJ2-5; 9 bases are a match to TRBD1. The CDR3 totals 15 residues. Germline V gene lookup returns CDR1 KGHSH and CDR2 LQKENI. Trimming took 0 bases from V and 2 from J; bases not matched to a gene: 1.

V and J are TRBV5-1 and TRBJ1-2, with 8 positions matching TRBD1. CDR3 length: 15 amino acids. Germline V gives CDR1 SGHRS, CDR2 YFSETQ. The V segment lost 0 bases and the J segment 3 bases; nucleotides outside the gene matches: 4. CDR3 bases: TGCGCCAGCAGCTTGGACCCGGGACAGGACTATGGCTACACCTTC. This encodes CASSLDPGQDYGYTF.

The chain links TRBV15 to TRBJ1-2; the D gene is possibly TRBD1 (6 bases). Trimming shortened V by 3 bases and J by 4 bases, and 24 bases separated the two germline ends. Looked up from germline, CDR1 is LNHNV and CDR2 is YYDKDF (reference sequence). This CDR3 region has 18 residues. The CDR3 sequence is CATSRSRGAGVGIYGYTF. The CDR3 coding sequence is TGTGCCACCAGCAGGAGCCGGGGGGCCGGCGTTGGGATCTATGGCTACACCTTC. Together with reference TRBV15 and TRBJ1-2, the CDR3 gives the full variable domain: DAMVIQNPRYQVTQFGKPVTLSCSQTLNHNVMYWYQQKSSQAPKLLFHYYDKDFNNEADTPDNFQSRRPNTSFCFLDIRSPGLGDTAMYLCATSRSRGAGVGIYGYTFGSGTRLTVV.

This clone was observed a handful of times. The chain combines TRBV6-1 with TRBJ2-1, with 7 bases lining up with TRBD2. Germline V CDR1 and CDR2: MNHNS, SASEGT. The CDR3 covers 15 residues. Unmatched junction bases numbered 5, after V lost 4 bases and J lost 2 bases. In nucleotides, the CDR3 is TGTGCCAGCAGTGCCGTAGCGGGTCCCTACAATGAGCAGTTCTTC. Residues: CASSAVAGPYNEQFF.

The chain combines TRBV7-8 with TRBJ2-1, with 9 bases lining up with TRBD2. With V trimmed by 4 bases and J by 8 bases, 21 bases remained unmatched. The CDR3 is 19 residues long. In germline, CDR1 is SGHVS, CDR2 FQNEAQ. This CDR3 reads CASSSRPRVEREVRDEQFF. The CDR3 DNA follows: TGTGCCAGCAGCTCCCGTCCCAGGGTCGAGCGGGAGGTCAGGGATGAGCAGTTCTTC.

The chain has TRBV19 and TRBJ2-1; D remains ambiguous. V was shortened by 5 bases and J by 2 bases, with 10 bases between the two germline ends. Germline CDR1 LNHDA, CDR2 SQIVND (reference sequence). This CDR3 contains 14 residues. The CDR3 DNA follows: TGTGCCAGTAGTTTCAAGCTAACCTACAATGAGCAGTTCTTC. Translation gives CASSFKLTYNEQFF.

The chain is built from TRBV6-5 and TRBJ1-5; possibly TRBD1 for D (6 bases). Germline assignment: CDR1 MNHEY and CDR2 SVGAGI. The CDR3 runs to 15 residues. The V end lost 6 bases, the J end lost 2 bases, and 14 bases lay between the germline ends. DNA for the CDR3: TGTGCCAGCAGGGGAGGGGGGTCGGGCAATCAGCCCCAGCATTTT. Translated, it gives CASRGGGSGNQPQHF.